A selection of T cell receptor beta chains follows, all from one sample in a study of cytomegalovirus exposure and HLA in healthy donors. Sequencing was performed with immunoSEQ multiplex PCR; in TCRdb, only in-frame clones are kept and a portion is missing. The sample consists of approximately 110,000 clones, about three quarters of them appearing once. Input material: PBMCs. The receptors stem from a female donor in good health and CMV-seropositive. CDR3s include the opening cysteine and the closing phenylalanine or tryptophan. A D gene is named only where the DNA matches it firmly. Expanded clones get a size class; other rows say once, few or many, or leave the size out.

clone size	D gene	V gene	J gene	CDR3 protein	CDR3 DNA
.	.	TRBV5-4	TRBJ2-3	CASTPSPDRRGDTQYF	TGTGCCAGCACCCCCTCCCCGGACAGGCGGGGAGATACGCAGTATTTT
.	TRBD1	TRBV15	TRBJ2-3	CATSPGTGITDTQYF	TGTGCCACCAGCCCCGGGACAGGGATCACAGATACGCAGTATTTT
.	.	TRBV4-1	TRBJ1-5	CASSPAAAVNQPQHF	TGCGCCAGCAGCCCGGCCGCGGCAGTCAATCAGCCCCAGCATTTT
.	.	TRBV7-9	TRBJ1-5	CASSFSGARGGNQPQHF	TGTGCCAGCAGCTTCTCAGGGGCCCGTGGCGGCAATCAGCCCCAGCATTTT
.	TRBD1	TRBV2	TRBJ2-2	CASSGDRGYTGELFF	TGTGCCAGCAGTGGGGACAGGGGTTACACCGGGGAGCTGTTTTTT
.	.	TRBV4-3	TRBJ2-6	CASSQDMALGANVLTF	TGCGCCAGCAGCCAAGATATGGCCCTCGGGGCCAACGTCCTGACTTTC
.	.	TRBV18	TRBJ2-7	CASSPRQTEQYF	TGTGCCAGCTCACCACGACAGACCGAGCAGTACTTC
few	TRBD1	TRBV29-1	TRBJ2-1	CSVDRGQGFYNEQFF	TGCAGCGTTGATAGGGGACAGGGGTTCTACAATGAGCAGTTCTTC
.	.	TRBV10-1	TRBJ2-2	CASSTSEVGELFF	TGCGCCAGCTCTACGTCAGAGGTCGGGGAGCTGTTTTTT
.	.	TRBV29-1	TRBJ1-1	CSVVREGHTEAFF	TGCAGCGTTGTTAGGGAGGGTCACACTGAAGCTTTCTTT
once	TRBD1	TRBV19	TRBJ2-7	CASRQGSSYEQYF	TGTGCCAGTAGACAGGGGAGCTCCTACGAGCAGTACTTC
.	TRBD2	TRBV9	TRBJ2-3	CASSVGPSGLAGTTQYF	TGTGCCAGCAGCGTAGGCCCTTCTGGGCTAGCGGGAACAACGCAGTATTTT
.	.	TRBV6-5	TRBJ1-5	CASSYSTTGQPQHF	TGTGCCAGCAGTTACTCGACTACTGGGCAGCCCCAGCATTTT
.	TRBD2	TRBV5-1	TRBJ2-3	CASSLDPTSVSTDTQYF	TGCGCCAGCAGCTTGGACCCTACTAGCGTTAGCACAGATACGCAGTATTTT
.	.	TRBV28	TRBJ1-5	CASSSHYGGGNQPQHF	TGTGCCAGCAGTTCCCATTACGGGGGAGGCAATCAGCCCCAGCATTTT
.	TRBD2	TRBV7-2	TRBJ2-3	CASSLRTSGRWSATDTQYF	TGTGCCAGCAGCTTGCGGACTAGCGGGCGATGGAGCGCCACAGATACGCAGTATTTT
.	TRBD2	TRBV6-5	TRBJ2-1	CASSYGTSYNEQFF	TGTGCCAGCAGTTACGGGACTAGTTACAATGAGCAGTTCTTC
.	.	TRBV7-2	TRBJ2-3	CASSQFTDTQYF	TGTGCCAGCAGCCAATTCACAGATACGCAGTATTTT
.	TRBD2	TRBV5-4	TRBJ2-1	CASSLGGGEQFF	TGTGCCAGCAGCCTGGGGGGGGGTGAGCAGTTCTTC
once	.	TRBV10-3	TRBJ2-6	CAISERNLDSGANVLTF	TGTGCCATCAGTGAACGGAACCTAGACTCTGGGGCCAACGTCCTGACTTTC
.	TRBD2	TRBV5-4	TRBJ2-5	CASSKTSGLQETQYF	TGTGCCAGCAGTAAGACTAGCGGGCTCCAAGAGACCCAGTACTTC
.	TRBD1	TRBV10-3	TRBJ1-1	CAISEPGTAHTEAFF	TGTGCCATCAGTGAGCCCGGGACAGCTCACACTGAAGCTTTCTTT
.	.	TRBV6-5	TRBJ1-2	CASSLGGTVGYTF	TGTGCCAGCAGCCTGGGGGGAACTGTTGGCTACACCTTC
.	.	TRBV5-1	TRBJ2-7	CASSLAGGLYEQYF	TGCGCCAGCAGCTTGGCAGGGGGGTTATACGAGCAGTACTTC
few	TRBD2	TRBV19	TRBJ2-1	CASSPGLAGRVEQFF	TGTGCCAGTAGTCCGGGACTAGCGGGACGAGTTGAGCAGTTCTTC
.	TRBD2	TRBV19	TRBJ2-7	CASSSAGVPRPHEQYF	TGTGCCAGTAGTTCAGCGGGGGTACCCCGCCCCCACGAGCAGTACTTC
.	.	TRBV9	TRBJ2-3	CASSVEGSDTQYF	TGTGCCAGCAGCGTAGAGGGGTCAGATACGCAGTATTTT
.	.	TRBV21-1	TRBJ1-6	CASSKDLESPLHF	TGTGCCAGCAGCAAAGATCTAGAGTCACCCCTCCACTTT
.	.	TRBV7-9	TRBJ1-4	CASSGRRAATNEKLFF	TGTGCCAGCAGCGGGCGGCGGGCAGCAACTAATGAAAAACTGTTTTTT
.	.	TRBV11-2	TRBJ1-2	CASSPIRGLHGYTF	TGTGCCAGCAGCCCAATAAGAGGGCTTCACGGCTACACCTTC
.	.	TRBV6-6	TRBJ1-4	CASSSTGTRGEKLFF	TGTGCCAGCAGTTCCACCGGGACACGAGGAGAAAAACTGTTTTTT
.	.	TRBV5-1	TRBJ2-5	CASSLGGGVGETQYF	TGCGCCAGCAGCTTGGGTGGGGGCGTAGGAGAGACCCAGTACTTC
.	.	TRBV5-1	TRBJ2-7	CASSVLQGRNEQYF	TGCGCCAGCAGCGTTCTACAGGGTCGGAACGAGCAGTACTTC